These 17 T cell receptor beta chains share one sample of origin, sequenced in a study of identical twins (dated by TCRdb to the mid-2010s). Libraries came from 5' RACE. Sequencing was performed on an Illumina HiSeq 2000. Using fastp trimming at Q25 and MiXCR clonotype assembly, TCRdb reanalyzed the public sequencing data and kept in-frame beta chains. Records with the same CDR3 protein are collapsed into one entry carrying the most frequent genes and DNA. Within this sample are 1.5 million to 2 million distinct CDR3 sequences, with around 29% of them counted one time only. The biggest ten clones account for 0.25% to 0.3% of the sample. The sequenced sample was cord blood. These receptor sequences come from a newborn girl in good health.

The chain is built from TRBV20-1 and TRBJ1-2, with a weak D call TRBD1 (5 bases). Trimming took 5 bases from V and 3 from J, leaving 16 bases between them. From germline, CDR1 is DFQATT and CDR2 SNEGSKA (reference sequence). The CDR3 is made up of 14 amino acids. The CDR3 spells CSAPSRQRDYGYTF. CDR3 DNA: TGCAGTGCTCCCTCTCGACAGAGGGACTATGGCTACACCTTC.

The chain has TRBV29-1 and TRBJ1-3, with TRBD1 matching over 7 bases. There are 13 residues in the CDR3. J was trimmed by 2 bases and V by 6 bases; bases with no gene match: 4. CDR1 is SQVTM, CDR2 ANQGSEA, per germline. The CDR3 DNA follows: TGCAGCGTCTTTGACAGGGCTGGAAACACCATATATTTT. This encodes CSVFDRAGNTIYF.

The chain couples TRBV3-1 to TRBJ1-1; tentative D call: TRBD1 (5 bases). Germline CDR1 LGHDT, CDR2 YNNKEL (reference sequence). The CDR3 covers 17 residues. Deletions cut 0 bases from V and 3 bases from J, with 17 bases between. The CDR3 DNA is TGTGCCAGCAGCCAAGATCCTGGCAGGATGGGGGACACTGAAGCTTTCTTT. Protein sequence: CASSQDPGRMGDTEAFF.

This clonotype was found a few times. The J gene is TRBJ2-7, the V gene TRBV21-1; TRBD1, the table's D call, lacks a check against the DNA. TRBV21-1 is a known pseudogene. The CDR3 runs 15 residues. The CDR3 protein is CASSKEGPLIYEQYF. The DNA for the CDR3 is TGTGCCAGCAGCAAAGAGGGGCCGCTCATCTACGAGCAGTACTTC.

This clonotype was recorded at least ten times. This chain's CDR3 is CASSLLTGTYEQYF. CDR3 sequence (DNA): TGCGCCAGCAGCTTGTTGACAGGGACCTACGAGCAGTACTTC. The rearrangement uses TRBV5-1 and TRBJ2-7, with 7 bases lining up with TRBD1. The CDR3 contains 14 residues. The V gene's germline CDR1 is SGHRS and CDR2 YFSETQ. Unmatched junction bases numbered 3, after V lost 1 base and J lost 2 bases.

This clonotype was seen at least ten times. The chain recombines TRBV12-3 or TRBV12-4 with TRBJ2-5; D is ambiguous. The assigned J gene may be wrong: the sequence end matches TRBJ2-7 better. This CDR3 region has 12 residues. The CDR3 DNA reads TGTGCCAGCAGTTTATTGGCTCACGAGCAGTACTTC. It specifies CASSLLAHEQYF.

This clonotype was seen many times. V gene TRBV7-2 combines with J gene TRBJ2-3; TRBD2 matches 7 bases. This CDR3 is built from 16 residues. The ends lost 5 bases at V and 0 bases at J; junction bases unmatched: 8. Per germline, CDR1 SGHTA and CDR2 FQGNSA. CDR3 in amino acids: CASSLVGGTSTDTQYF. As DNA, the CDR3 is TGTGCCAGCAGCCTAGTCGGGGGGACTAGCACAGATACGCAGTATTTT.

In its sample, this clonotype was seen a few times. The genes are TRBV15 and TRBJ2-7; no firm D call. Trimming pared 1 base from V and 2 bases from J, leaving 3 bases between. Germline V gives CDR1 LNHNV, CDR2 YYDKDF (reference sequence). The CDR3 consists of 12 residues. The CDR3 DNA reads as TGTGCCACCAGCAGAGCGGCCTACGAGCAGTACTTC. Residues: CATSRAAYEQYF.

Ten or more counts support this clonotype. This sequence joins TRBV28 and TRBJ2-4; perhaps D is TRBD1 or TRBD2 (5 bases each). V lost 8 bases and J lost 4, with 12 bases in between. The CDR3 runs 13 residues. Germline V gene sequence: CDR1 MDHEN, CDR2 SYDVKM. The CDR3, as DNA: TGTGCCAGCCGGGACCAGTGGAAAAACATTCAGTACTTC. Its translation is CASRDQWKNIQYF. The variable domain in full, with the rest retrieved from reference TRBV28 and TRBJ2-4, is DVKVTQSSRYLVKRTGEKVFLECVQDMDHENMFWYRQDPGLGLRLIYFSYDVKMKEKGDIPEGYSVSREKKERFSLILESASTNQTSMYLCASRDQWKNIQYFGAGTRLSVL.

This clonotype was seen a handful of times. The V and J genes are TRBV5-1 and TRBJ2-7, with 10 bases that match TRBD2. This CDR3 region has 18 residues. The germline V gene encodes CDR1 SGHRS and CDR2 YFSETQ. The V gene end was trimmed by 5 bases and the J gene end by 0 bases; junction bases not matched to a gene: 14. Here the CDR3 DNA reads TGCGCCAGCAGGAGGGCGGCTAGCGGGGGCCCTAGCTCCTACGAGCAGTACTTC. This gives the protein CASRRAASGGPSSYEQYF. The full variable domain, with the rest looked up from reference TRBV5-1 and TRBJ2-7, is KAGVTQTPRYLIKTRGQQVTLSCSPISGHRSVSWYQQTPGQGLQFLFEYFSETQRNKGNFPGRFSGRQFSNSRSEMNVSTLELGDSALYLCASRRAASGGPSSYEQYFGPGTRLTVT.

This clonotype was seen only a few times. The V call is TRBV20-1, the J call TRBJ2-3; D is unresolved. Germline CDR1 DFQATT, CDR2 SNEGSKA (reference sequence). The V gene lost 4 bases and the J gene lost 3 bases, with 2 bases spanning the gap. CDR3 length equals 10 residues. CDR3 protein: CSAITDTQYF. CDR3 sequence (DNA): TGCAGTGCTATAACAGATACGCAGTATTTT.

This CDR3 is CSAQGTGIDTQYF. CDR3 in DNA: TGCAGTGCTCAAGGGACAGGGATAGATACGCAGTATTTT. The chain carries TRBV20-1 and TRBJ2-3; 9 positions agree with TRBD1. The junction had 5 bases not matched to a gene; V was cut back by 5 bases and J by 5 bases. Germline loops: CDR1 DFQATT, CDR2 SNEGSKA (reference sequence). CDR3 length: 13 amino acids.

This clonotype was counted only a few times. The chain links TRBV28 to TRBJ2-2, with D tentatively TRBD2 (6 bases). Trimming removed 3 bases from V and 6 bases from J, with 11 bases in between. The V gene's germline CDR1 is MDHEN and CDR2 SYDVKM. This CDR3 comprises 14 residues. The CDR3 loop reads CASSFASESGELFF. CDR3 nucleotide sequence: TGTGCCAGCAGTTTCGCTAGCGAGTCCGGGGAGCTGTTTTTT.

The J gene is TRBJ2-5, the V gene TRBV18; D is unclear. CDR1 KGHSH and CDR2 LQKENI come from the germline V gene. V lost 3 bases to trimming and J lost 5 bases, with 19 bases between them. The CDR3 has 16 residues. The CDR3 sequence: CASSPIKGDSTETQYF. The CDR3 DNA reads TGTGCCAGCTCACCTATCAAGGGCGATAGTACGGAGACCCAGTACTTC. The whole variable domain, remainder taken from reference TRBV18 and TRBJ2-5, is NAGVMQNPRHLVRRRGQEARLRCSPMKGHSHVYWYRQLPEEGLKFMVYLQKENIIDESGMPKERFSAEFPKEGPSILRIQQVVRGDSAAYFCASSPIKGDSTETQYFGPGTRLLVL.

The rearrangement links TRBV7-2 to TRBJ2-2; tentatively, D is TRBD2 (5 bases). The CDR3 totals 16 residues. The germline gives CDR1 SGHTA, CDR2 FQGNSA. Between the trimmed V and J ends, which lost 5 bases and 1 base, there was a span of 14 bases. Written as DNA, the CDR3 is TGTGCCAGCAGCCCCCGAACTAGTCGGAACACCGGGGAGCTGTTTTTT. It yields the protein CASSPRTSRNTGELFF.

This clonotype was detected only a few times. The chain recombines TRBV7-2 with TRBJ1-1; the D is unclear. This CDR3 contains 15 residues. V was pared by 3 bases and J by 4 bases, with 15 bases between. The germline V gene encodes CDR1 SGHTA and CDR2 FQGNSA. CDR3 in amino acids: CASSLSSLGGTEAFF. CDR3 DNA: TGTGCCAGCAGCTTGAGCAGTCTTGGAGGCACTGAAGCTTTCTTT.

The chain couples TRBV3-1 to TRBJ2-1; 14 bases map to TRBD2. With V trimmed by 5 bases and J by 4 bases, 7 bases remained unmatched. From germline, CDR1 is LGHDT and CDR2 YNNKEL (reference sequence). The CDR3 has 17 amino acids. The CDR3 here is CASSDRLAGGTYNEQFF. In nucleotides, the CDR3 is TGTGCCAGCAGCGACCGACTAGCGGGAGGGACTTACAATGAGCAGTTCTTC.